This T cell receptor (beta chain) is drawn from a study of blood T cell repertoires in COVID-19. Looking at the study overall: The study drew acute and convalescent COVID-19 samples from the United States, Italy and Spain. Sample material is recorded as cDNA or gDNA derived from T cells, B-cell-depleted T cells, or PBMCs.

Original processing methods: Scientists estimated how many nucleated cells there were by amplifying reference gene primers. Data came from immunoSEQ multiplex PCR; TCRdb stores just in-frame clones and leaves some out. Clone size and the V and J calls come from that table; the DNA yielded D and trimming. Of about 59,000 clones in the sample, 73% were seen once. V lost 7 bases to trimming and J lost 0 bases, with 10 bases between them. The CDR3 contains 14 residues. CDR1 LNHDA and CDR2 SQIVND come from the germline V gene (reference sequence). The receptor was isolated from a woman in her seventies with acute or convalescent COVID-19. The sample taken for sequencing was peripheral blood. V usage is TRBV19 and J usage is TRBJ2-1, with D perhaps TRBD1 (5 bases). Here the CDR3 reads CASTQGSSYNEQFF. As DNA, the CDR3 is TGTGCCAGTACTCAGGGAAGCTCCTACAATGAGCAGTTCTTC.